This is a list of T cell receptor beta chains from one sample in a study of OX40 agonist ivuxolimab in advanced cancers. Sequencing was performed with immunoSEQ multiplex PCR; in TCRdb, only in-frame clones are kept and a portion is missing. Of 70,000 to 95,000 clones listed, roughly 90% are singletons. The sequences come from CD4+ or CD8+ T cells sorted from blood, collected in a trial of the OX40 agonist ivuxolimab. These receptor sequences come from an adult with an advanced solid tumor such as melanoma, head and neck, liver or kidney cancer. Each CDR3 is given with its conserved first and last residue. The order of the fields is V gene, clone size, CDR3 protein. A clone size is listed for some rows: how often the clone was seen (once, few, many), or a class if it is expanded.

>TRBV21-1|-
CASSTRGAGGPSYEQYF
>TRBV4-1|-
CASSQIRRETQYF
>TRBV7-2|-
CASSSRWVAGGEQYF
>TRBV2|-
CASSDLSGRETQYF
>TRBV4-2|once
CASSQDPPAALAGGRSEQFF
>TRBV28|-
CASREGGTGANVLTF
>TRBV5-6|-
CASNRGGARNYEQYF
>TRBV5-6|-
CASSSPGHQETQYF
>TRBV29-1|-
CSVGTGALQETQYF
>TRBV9|once
CASSVTRSNEQFF
>TRBV5-1|-
CASSFGLAGVDEQFF
>TRBV9|-
CASSPWGLAVSGANVLTF
>TRBV9|-
CASSVASGVDTQYF
>TRBV6-6|once
CASLPTGLAYNNEQFF
>TRBV27|-
CASSQGLTSYNEQFF
>TRBV14|-
CASSQDGRREKLFF
>TRBV4-2|-
CASSQWTVTSTDTQYF
>TRBV19|-
CASSIRMNTEAFF
>TRBV9|-
CASSVDGRQRGNEAFF
>TRBV18|once
CASSQQGARVNEQYF
>TRBV5-1|-
CASSSVRGDHNEQFF
>TRBV19|-
CASKNWRSGANVLTF
>TRBV4-2|once
CASSPMAIGNTIYF
>TRBV11-3|-
CASSTRQGAYEQYF
>TRBV7-8|once
CASSRRQGWEQFF
>TRBV6-1|-
CASSPGQATNEKLFF
>TRBV5-6|-
CASSLGLGVGYTF
>TRBV18|-
CASSPSGTTWMANTIYF
>TRBV6-5|once
CASSRPGYEQYF
>TRBV7-9|once
CASSSRTGNTEAFF
>TRBV6-5|-
CASSSRLAGAYEQYF
>TRBV4-3|-
CASSDSVYGYTF
>TRBV6-1|-
CASSEPPSGRARETQYF
>TRBV7-9|-
CASSSSAQTYEQYF
>TRBV11-2|-
CASSLNGAGWPETQYF
>TRBV7-9|-
CASNAGTGVTEKLFF
>TRBV5-5|-
CASSSLTGMREQYF
>TRBV18|-
CASSPVHGVGTEAFF
>TRBV5-1|-
CASSLASVSDTDTQYF
>TRBV28|-
CASRIIGAKGEQYF
>TRBV12-5|once
CASGLVLGREGYNEQFF
>TRBV29-1|-
CSGRGRGNTEAFF
>TRBV9|-
CASSSDSHSYEQYF
>TRBV19|once
CASSYRGEELFF
>TRBV4-2|-
CASSQEHTGELFF
>TRBV27|few
CASTVRAGSPAFF
>TRBV18|-
CASSPMTTGGETQYF
>TRBV5-1|-
CASSSGLLFTGELFF
>TRBV5-1|-
CASSLTVLNLAEKLFF
>TRBV7-8|-
CASSLAYPGQGLTYEQYF
>TRBV28|-
CASSPQGIYGYTF
>TRBV18|few
CASSPIAAGSTDTQYF
>TRBV5-4|-
CASSPSLGLASNEQFF
>TRBV5-6|-
CASSRRQKWSSYNSPLHF
>TRBV11-3|-
CASSTGQGANEQFF
>TRBV7-9|-
CASSLAETLSGANVLTF
>TRBV15|-
CATSIVGQPSYEQYF
>TRBV5-1|-
CASSLEGTRYGYTF
>TRBV11-3|-
CASSPNQVKNIQYF
>TRBV6-5|once
CASRYLPRAEETQYF